These 2 T cell receptor beta chains were all obtained from the same sample, sequenced in a study of cytomegalovirus exposure and HLA in healthy donors. It was with 60 Vbeta and 13 Jbeta primers that the PCR ran. Measured with immunoSEQ multiplex PCR; TCRdb has only the in-frame clones, and not every one. Found here are some 130,000 clones, over 60% of them singletons; the top ten hold roughly 2%. The source material was PBMCs. The receptors derive from a man between 18 and 35 years old in good health and CMV-seronegative.

J is TRBJ2-3 and V is TRBV10-1; D not certain. The V gene lost 0 bases and the J gene lost 2 bases, with 12 bases spanning the gap. The CDR3 extends over 16 amino acids. In germline, CDR1 is WNHNN, CDR2 SYGVQD (reference sequence). CDR3 bases: TGCGCCAGCAGTGAGTCGACGCGGCAATTCACAGATACGCAGTATTTT. It specifies CASSESTRQFTDTQYF.

The V gene is TRBV11-2, the J gene TRBJ1-6, with D possibly matching TRBD1 (6 bases). The germline gives CDR1 SGHAT, CDR2 FQNNGV. The CDR3 runs to 17 residues. V was shortened by 4 bases and J by 7 bases, with 20 bases between the two germline ends. CDR3 in amino acids: CASSSLSGGALNSPLHF. CDR3 DNA: TGTGCCAGCAGCTCCCTCAGCGGGGGGGCGTTGAATTCACCCCTCCACTTT.